This is a list of T cell receptor beta chains from one sample in a study of blood T cell repertoires in COVID-19. Data came from immunoSEQ multiplex PCR; TCRdb stores just in-frame clones and leaves some out. The sample consists of 350,000 or so clones, 87% of them appearing once. Sequencing was carried out using peripheral blood. The receptor source for this set is a woman in her 30s with COVID-19, enrolled during active disease. CDR3s include the opening cysteine and the closing phenylalanine or tryptophan. D genes are given only for firm matches. Some rows mark clone size as missing; the rest say once, few, many or name a class of expanded clone.

J gene: TRBJ2-7; clone size: NA; V gene: TRBV24-1; D gene: TRBD1; CDR3 protein: CATSDPARTGSYEQYF; CDR3 DNA: TGTGCCACCAGTGACCCTGCGCGGACAGGGTCCTACGAGCAGTACTTC
J gene: TRBJ2-7; clone size: NA; V gene: TRBV9; D gene: TRBD1; CDR3 protein: CASSAHRGQYEQYF; CDR3 DNA: TGTGCCAGCAGCGCCCACAGGGGGCAATACGAGCAGTACTTC
J gene: TRBJ2-5; clone size: NA; V gene: TRBV2; D gene: NA; CDR3 protein: CASSRDGGETQYF; CDR3 DNA: TGTGCCAGCAGTCGTGACGGGGGAGAGACCCAGTACTTC
J gene: TRBJ1-6; clone size: NA; V gene: TRBV30; D gene: NA; CDR3 protein: CAWSATTGSPLHF; CDR3 DNA: TGTGCCTGGAGTGCGACGACGGGTTCACCCCTCCACTTT
J gene: TRBJ2-1; clone size: NA; V gene: TRBV24-1; D gene: TRBD2; CDR3 protein: CAAGGGREEQFF; CDR3 DNA: TGTGCCGCCGGCGGCGGGAGGGAGGAGCAGTTCTTC
J gene: TRBJ2-1; clone size: NA; V gene: TRBV14; D gene: NA; CDR3 protein: CASSEKVRVSYNEQFF; CDR3 DNA: TGTGCCAGCAGCGAGAAAGTGCGGGTCAGCTACAATGAGCAGTTCTTC
J gene: TRBJ2-2; clone size: NA; V gene: TRBV29-1; D gene: NA; CDR3 protein: CSVARENTGELFF; CDR3 DNA: TGCAGCGTTGCGCGAGAGAACACCGGGGAGCTGTTTTTT
J gene: TRBJ1-1; clone size: NA; V gene: TRBV5-1; D gene: NA; CDR3 protein: CASSTGNTPEAFF; CDR3 DNA: TGCGCCAGCAGCACCGGGAACACCCCTGAAGCTTTCTTT
J gene: TRBJ2-1; clone size: few; V gene: TRBV7-6; D gene: TRBD2; CDR3 protein: CASSPTGGSSYNEQFF; CDR3 DNA: TGTGCCAGCAGCCCCACCGGCGGGAGCTCCTACAATGAGCAGTTCTTC
J gene: TRBJ2-1; clone size: once; V gene: TRBV28; D gene: NA; CDR3 protein: CASSPRAGKSYNEQFF; CDR3 DNA: TGTGCCAGCAGCCCCCGGGCGGGCAAATCCTACAATGAGCAGTTCTTC
J gene: TRBJ2-1; clone size: NA; V gene: TRBV25-1; D gene: TRBD2; CDR3 protein: CASSGRLAGGMNEQFF; CDR3 DNA: TGTGCCAGCAGTGGTAGGCTAGCGGGAGGGATGAATGAGCAGTTCTTC
J gene: TRBJ2-1; clone size: NA; V gene: TRBV5-1; D gene: TRBD2; CDR3 protein: CASSLGSSGRAWNEQFF; CDR3 DNA: TGCGCCAGCAGCTTGGGGTCTAGCGGGAGGGCCTGGAATGAGCAGTTCTTC
J gene: TRBJ2-1; clone size: NA; V gene: TRBV10-3; D gene: TRBD2; CDR3 protein: CAIRGAGTIEEYNEQFF; CDR3 DNA: TGTGCCATCAGGGGAGCGGGAACAATCGAGGAGTACAATGAGCAGTTCTTC
J gene: TRBJ2-1; clone size: NA; V gene: TRBV4-1; D gene: TRBD2; CDR3 protein: CASSQDRGGFAYNEQFF; CDR3 DNA: TGCGCCAGCAGCCAAGATCGCGGGGGTTTCGCCTACAATGAGCAGTTCTTC
J gene: TRBJ2-4; clone size: NA; V gene: TRBV19; D gene: NA; CDR3 protein: CASSSRGTKNIQYF; CDR3 DNA: TGTGCCAGTAGTTCTAGGGGGACCAAAAACATTCAGTACTTC
J gene: TRBJ2-7; clone size: NA; V gene: TRBV28; D gene: NA; CDR3 protein: CATRTPMSSYEQYF; CDR3 DNA: TGTGCCACCCGGACACCCATGAGCTCCTACGAGCAGTACTTC
J gene: TRBJ2-3; clone size: NA; V gene: TRBV21-1; D gene: NA; CDR3 protein: CASIRTSTASTDTQYF; CDR3 DNA: TGTGCCAGCATCAGGACCTCGACAGCTAGCACAGATACGCAGTATTTT
J gene: TRBJ2-1; clone size: NA; V gene: TRBV27; D gene: TRBD2; CDR3 protein: CASSLGLAVGQFF; CDR3 DNA: TGTGCCAGCAGTTTGGGGCTAGCGGTAGGGCAGTTCTTC
J gene: TRBJ2-7; clone size: NA; V gene: TRBV7-2; D gene: NA; CDR3 protein: CASSLLAYEQYF; CDR3 DNA: TGTGCCAGCAGCTTATTAGCTTACGAGCAGTACTTC
J gene: TRBJ1-6; clone size: NA; V gene: TRBV30; D gene: NA; CDR3 protein: CAWTQGFGAPLHF; CDR3 DNA: TGTGCCTGGACACAGGGTTTTGGGGCACCCCTCCACTTT
J gene: TRBJ2-5; clone size: NA; V gene: TRBV3-1/TRBV3-2; D gene: TRBD2; CDR3 protein: CASSQGTSGKRETQYF; CDR3 DNA: TGTGCCAGCAGCCAAGGGACTAGCGGGAAAAGGGAGACCCAGTACTTC
J gene: TRBJ1-1; clone size: few; V gene: TRBV7-9; D gene: TRBD1; CDR3 protein: CASSFDRGNTEAFF; CDR3 DNA: TGTGCCAGCAGCTTTGACAGGGGGAACACTGAAGCTTTCTTT
J gene: TRBJ2-6; clone size: few; V gene: TRBV6-1; D gene: NA; CDR3 protein: CASSDLEAAGANVLTF; CDR3 DNA: TGTGCCAGCAGTGATTTAGAGGCTGCTGGGGCCAACGTCCTGACTTTC
J gene: TRBJ2-2; clone size: NA; V gene: TRBV18; D gene: NA; CDR3 protein: CASSPPLGRPPNTGELFF; CDR3 DNA: TGTGCCAGCTCACCCCCCTTGGGGAGGCCACCGAACACCGGGGAGCTGTTTTTT
J gene: TRBJ2-5; clone size: NA; V gene: TRBV2; D gene: NA; CDR3 protein: CASGWDFLETQYF; CDR3 DNA: TGTGCCAGCGGTTGGGACTTCCTAGAGACCCAGTACTTC
J gene: TRBJ2-3; clone size: NA; V gene: TRBV4-1; D gene: NA; CDR3 protein: CASSLQILSTDTQYF; CDR3 DNA: TGCGCCAGCAGCCTCCAGATTCTTAGCACAGATACGCAGTATTTT
J gene: TRBJ2-2; clone size: once; V gene: TRBV6-5; D gene: NA; CDR3 protein: CASSYRRDNTGELFF; CDR3 DNA: TGTGCCAGCAGTTACCGGCGGGACAACACCGGGGAGCTGTTTTTT
J gene: TRBJ2-2; clone size: few; V gene: TRBV4-3; D gene: TRBD2; CDR3 protein: CASSQDPGLAESTGELFF; CDR3 DNA: TGCGCCAGCAGCCAAGATCCGGGACTAGCGGAGTCCACCGGGGAGCTGTTTTTT
J gene: TRBJ1-1; clone size: NA; V gene: TRBV3-1/TRBV3-2; D gene: NA; CDR3 protein: CASSRTRGGMNTEAFF; CDR3 DNA: TGTGCCAGCAGCCGCACCCGGGGGGGCATGAACACTGAAGCTTTCTTT
J gene: TRBJ1-3; clone size: once; V gene: TRBV6-5; D gene: TRBD1; CDR3 protein: CASSYSNRGSGNTIYF; CDR3 DNA: TGTGCCAGCAGTTACTCAAACAGGGGCTCTGGAAACACCATATATTTT
J gene: TRBJ2-3; clone size: NA; V gene: TRBV12-3/TRBV12-4; D gene: TRBD1; CDR3 protein: CASRPGGDTQYF; CDR3 DNA: TGTGCCAGCAGACCAGGGGGAGATACGCAGTATTTT
J gene: TRBJ2-3; clone size: once; V gene: TRBV11-3; D gene: NA; CDR3 protein: CASSRRDTDTQYF; CDR3 DNA: TGTGCCAGCAGCCGGAGGGACACAGATACGCAGTATTTT
J gene: TRBJ2-7; clone size: NA; V gene: TRBV5-1; D gene: TRBD2; CDR3 protein: CASSLLWGGEQYF; CDR3 DNA: TGCGCCAGCAGCTTGTTGTGGGGGGGTGAGCAGTACTTC
J gene: TRBJ2-5; clone size: NA; V gene: TRBV19; D gene: NA; CDR3 protein: CASSITGKETQYF; CDR3 DNA: TGTGCCAGTAGTATAACAGGGAAAGAGACCCAGTACTTC
J gene: TRBJ1-4; clone size: few; V gene: TRBV15; D gene: NA; CDR3 protein: CATSKGSGGNEKLFF; CDR3 DNA: TGTGCCACCTCCAAAGGTTCGGGGGGTAATGAAAAACTGTTTTTT
J gene: TRBJ2-7; clone size: NA; V gene: TRBV5-4; D gene: NA; CDR3 protein: CASSLGNAHLDEQYF; CDR3 DNA: TGTGCCAGCAGCTTGGGTAACGCACATCTCGACGAGCAGTACTTC
J gene: TRBJ1-6; clone size: NA; V gene: TRBV28; D gene: NA; CDR3 protein: CASLRGRGSPLHF; CDR3 DNA: TGTGCCAGCCTGAGAGGGAGGGGTTCACCCCTCCACTTT
J gene: TRBJ2-1; clone size: few; V gene: TRBV11-3; D gene: NA; CDR3 protein: CASSFRGTHNEQFF; CDR3 DNA: TGTGCCAGCAGCTTTCGCGGGACTCACAATGAGCAGTTCTTC
J gene: TRBJ1-2; clone size: NA; V gene: TRBV30; D gene: NA; CDR3 protein: CAWSADTSVRGYTF; CDR3 DNA: TGTGCCTGGAGTGCGGACACTTCGGTGCGTGGCTACACCTTC
J gene: TRBJ1-2; clone size: NA; V gene: TRBV29-1; D gene: NA; CDR3 protein: CSGWASLEGYTF; CDR3 DNA: TGCAGCGGCTGGGCCTCCCTGGAAGGCTACACCTTC
J gene: TRBJ1-5; clone size: NA; V gene: TRBV27; D gene: NA; CDR3 protein: CASRSTASAPQHF; CDR3 DNA: TGTGCCAGCAGATCAACAGCTTCCGCGCCCCAGCATTTT
J gene: TRBJ1-4; clone size: NA; V gene: TRBV28; D gene: NA; CDR3 protein: CASSLLQGSISEKLFF; CDR3 DNA: TGTGCCAGCAGTTTATTGCAGGGTTCTATCTCTGAAAAACTGTTTTTT
J gene: TRBJ1-6; clone size: NA; V gene: TRBV2; D gene: NA; CDR3 protein: CASSETRGSPLHF; CDR3 DNA: TGTGCCAGCAGTGAAACACGAGGTTCACCCCTCCACTTT
J gene: TRBJ1-2; clone size: NA; V gene: TRBV27; D gene: NA; CDR3 protein: CASSLLSEPLTF; CDR3 DNA: TGTGCCAGCAGTTTACTCAGCGAGCCTCTCACCTTC
J gene: TRBJ2-5; clone size: NA; V gene: TRBV5-1; D gene: NA; CDR3 protein: CASSLAARGGETQYF; CDR3 DNA: TGCGCCAGCAGCTTGGCGGCTAGGGGCGGAGAGACCCAGTACTTC
J gene: TRBJ2-2; clone size: once; V gene: TRBV10-1; D gene: NA; CDR3 protein: CASSEHERDTGELFF; CDR3 DNA: TGCGCCAGCAGTGAGCACGAGCGGGACACCGGGGAGCTGTTTTTT
J gene: TRBJ2-7; clone size: NA; V gene: TRBV4-1; D gene: NA; CDR3 protein: CASSQGGETYEQYF; CDR3 DNA: TGCGCCAGCAGCCAAGGCGGGGAGACCTACGAGCAGTACTTC
J gene: TRBJ1-5; clone size: NA; V gene: TRBV16; D gene: NA; CDR3 protein: CASSQFAQANQPQHF; CDR3 DNA: TGTGCCAGCAGCCAATTTGCCCAGGCCAATCAGCCCCAGCATTTT
J gene: TRBJ2-7; clone size: NA; V gene: TRBV5-4; D gene: NA; CDR3 protein: CASSPRAGTFPHEQYF; CDR3 DNA: TGTGCCAGCAGCCCCCGAGCGGGTACCTTTCCCCACGAGCAGTACTTC
J gene: TRBJ2-7; clone size: NA; V gene: TRBV21-1; D gene: NA; CDR3 protein: CASSKKNAGGSYEQYF; CDR3 DNA: TGTGCCAGCAGCAAAAAAAACGCAGGGGGCTCCTACGAGCAGTACTTC
J gene: TRBJ2-7; clone size: NA; V gene: TRBV4-3; D gene: NA; CDR3 protein: CASSQDLSYEQYF; CDR3 DNA: TGCGCCAGCAGCCAAGACCTTTCCTACGAGCAGTACTTC
J gene: TRBJ2-2; clone size: few; V gene: TRBV9; D gene: NA; CDR3 protein: CASSVGGGGGELFF; CDR3 DNA: TGTGCCAGCAGCGTAGGGGGTGGAGGCGGGGAGCTGTTTTTT
J gene: TRBJ2-1; clone size: NA; V gene: TRBV14; D gene: TRBD2; CDR3 protein: CASSQDNFLERENYNEQFF; CDR3 DNA: TGTGCCAGCAGCCAAGATAACTTTTTGGAGCGGGAGAACTACAATGAGCAGTTCTTC